Below, one TCR beta chain is given with its context. This sample stems from a study of shared clonotypes between healthy human individuals. Each PCR replicate run on unsorted PBMC took in 300 to 350 ng DNA, roughly 32,000 T cell genomes. Produced via immunoSEQ multiplex PCR; TCRdb's table is partial and in-frame only. The sample consists of fewer than 550,000 clones, nearly 80% of them appearing once. Tens of millions of PBMCs supplied genomic DNA for unsorted samples. The CDR3 is 15 residues long. Trimming took 6 bases from V and 8 from J; bases not matched to a gene: 9. Germline V gene data show CDR1 as MNHNS and CDR2 as SASEGT.

This sequence joins TRBV6-1 and TRBJ1-6, with TRBD1 matching 8 bases. The receptor comes from a woman in her thirties or forties in good health. Some clones in this sample may be carry-over from other donors' samples. The sequencing input was PBMCs. The CDR3: CASSWTGRQDSPLHF. The CDR3 nucleotides are TGTGCCAGCAGCTGGACAGGGCGTCAGGATTCACCCCTCCACTTT.